The following is a TCR beta chain sequence with its context. Its antigen is not known. Method: immunoSEQ multiplex PCR; TCRdb's copy keeps in-frame clones and lacks some. Of over 150,000 clones listed, around 72% are singletons. The V gene's germline CDR1 is MNHEY and CDR2 SMNVEV (reference sequence). Deletions cut 4 bases from V and 7 bases from J, with 16 bases between. The CDR3 has 14 amino acids. This sample was taken from a study of cytotoxic CD8 clonotypes in ibrutinib-treated CLL. About the research overall: Results showed around 24 partial and 2 complete responses; following median roughly 70 months, approximately 14 remained remitted, approximately 12 advanced. The study recorded mean values of about 260,000 productive templates and 94,082 productive rearrangements per sample.

Study findings and constraints: Clonality correlated strongly with circulating CD8+ T cells and exceeded age-matched healthy donors at baseline.

This receptor was taken from a human donor with chronic lymphocytic leukemia. The chain couples TRBV27 to TRBJ2-5; no clear D gene. The starting material was PBMCs, obtained after 24 months of ibrutinib treatment. CDR3 residues: CASSYTFGFGTQYF. The DNA for the CDR3 is TGTGCCAGCAGTTACACTTTTGGGTTCGGGACCCAGTACTTC.